This TCR beta chain appears in the sequencing data of a study of cytomegalovirus exposure and HLA in healthy donors. Study in general: The same platform was used for the 100 to 150 validation repertoires and the approximately 670 first-cohort repertoires, a later analysis reported. Study results and limitations: The tendency of first-cohort TCR clusters to co-occur in the roughly 120 validation repertoires was identified by a subsequent analysis.

With 1 base removed from V and 6 bases from J, the gap between germline ends came to 19 bases. Looked up from germline, CDR1 is MGHRA and CDR2 is YSYEKL. The CDR3 totals 16 residues. As concerns this clone: Antigen unknown.

Data came from immunoSEQ multiplex PCR; TCRdb stores just in-frame clones and leaves some out. The sample shows under 350,000 clones, 65% to 90% of them seen only once. The V and J genes are TRBV4-1 and TRBJ2-7; tentatively, D is TRBD2 (6 bases). This clonotype was obtained from a woman aged 18-35 years in good health and CMV-seronegative. Sample: PBMCs. CDR3 in amino acids: CASSQGRVGPSREQYF. CDR3 in DNA: TGCGCCAGCAGCCAAGGGAGGGTTGGGCCCTCTCGCGAGCAGTACTTC.